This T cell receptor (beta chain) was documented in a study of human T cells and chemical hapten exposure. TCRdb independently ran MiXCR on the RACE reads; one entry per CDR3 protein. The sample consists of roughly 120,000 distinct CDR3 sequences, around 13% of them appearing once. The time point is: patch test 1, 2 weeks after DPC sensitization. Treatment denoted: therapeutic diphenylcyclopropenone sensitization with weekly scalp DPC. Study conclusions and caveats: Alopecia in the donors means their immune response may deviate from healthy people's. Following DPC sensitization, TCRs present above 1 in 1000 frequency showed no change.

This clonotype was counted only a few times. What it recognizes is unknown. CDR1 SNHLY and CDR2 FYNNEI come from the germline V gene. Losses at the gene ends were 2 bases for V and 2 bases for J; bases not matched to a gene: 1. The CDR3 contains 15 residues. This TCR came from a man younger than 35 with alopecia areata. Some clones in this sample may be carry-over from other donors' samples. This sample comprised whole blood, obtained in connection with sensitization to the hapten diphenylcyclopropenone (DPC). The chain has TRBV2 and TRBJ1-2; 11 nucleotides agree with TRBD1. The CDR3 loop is CASSERDRGNYGYTF. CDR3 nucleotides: TGTGCCAGCAGTGAACGGGACAGGGGGAACTATGGCTACACCTTC.